The present entry profiles one TCR beta chain with its context. Its antigen remains unknown. The data belong to a study of CD8 T cells in ankylosing spondylitis. Study-wide findings and caveats: A TCR beta motif of several highly homologous variants seemed to mark ankylosing spondylitis blood.

Germline V gene lookup returns CDR1 SGHRS and CDR2 YFSETQ. The CDR3 is made up of 14 amino acids. The germline V and J ends were trimmed by 1 base and 3 bases, with 10 bases remaining between them. TCRdb passed the 5' RACE reads through MiXCR, listing each CDR3 protein once. Of 450,000 to 550,000 distinct CDR3 sequences listed, about 5% are singletons. This receptor was obtained from a male donor with ankylosing spondylitis. Input material: blood, either unsorted or a sorted T cell fraction (not recorded which). The rearrangement links TRBV5-1 to TRBJ2-5; the D call may be TRBD1 or TRBD2 (5 bases each). The CDR3 DNA reads TGCGCCAGCAGCTTGAAAGGGACGGAAGAGACCCAGTACTTC. It codes for CASSLKGTEETQYF.